Given below is one TCR beta chain in context. The data were produced by immunoSEQ multiplex PCR, yet TCRdb's version contains in-frame clones alone and is incomplete. The profile covers about 380,000 clones, with about 96% appearing a single time and 0.25% to 0.35% taken by the ten largest. These data come from a study of shared clonotypes between healthy human individuals. All the donors were Caucasian adults who lived in Nashville, Tennessee. This receptor was identified in a young man in good health. Sample: memory CD8+ T cells sorted from blood. Subset described: CD45RO+ cells pooled with CCR7-negative TemRA cells.

CDR3 coding DNA: TGTGCCAGCCTTACGGGGGCCTCTGGAAACACCATATATTTT. This codes for CASLTGASGNTIYF. The V gene is TRBV2, the J gene TRBJ1-3; weak D call: TRBD1 (6 bases). From germline, CDR1 is SNHLY and CDR2 FYNNEI. Trimming removed 8 bases from V and 0 bases from J, with 11 bases in between. The CDR3 totals 14 residues.